This T cell receptor beta chain was identified during a study of blood T cell repertoires in COVID-19. As for the study in general: From T cells, B-cell-depleted T cells, or PBMCs came the material, which was cDNA or gDNA.

Repertoires were generated with immunoSEQ multiplex PCR, while TCRdb's copy carries only in-frame clones and drops some. This sample carries just over 300,000 clones, roughly 90% of them seen once, and the ten largest clones take 3.5% to 4.5%. Trimming took 0 bases from V and 15 from J; bases not matched to a gene: 14. Germline V gene data show CDR1 as SGHNT and CDR2 as YENEEA. The CDR3 is 15 amino acids. Input material: PBMCs or T cells enriched from blood (not recorded which). The rearrangement links TRBV11-3 to TRBJ2-1, with 7 bases identical to TRBD2. This TCR was recovered from a woman younger than 35 with acute COVID-19. CDR3 in amino acids: CASSLDTSGISGPFF. The CDR3 DNA follows: TGTGCCAGCAGCTTAGACACGAGCGGGATCAGTGGTCCGTTCTTC.